These 16 T cell receptor beta chains were all obtained from the same sample, sequenced in a study of cytomegalovirus exposure and HLA in healthy donors. The primer mix had 60 Vbeta and 13 Jbeta primers. The assay was immunoSEQ multiplex PCR, and TCRdb's table has in-frame clones only and misses some. The data show 150,000 to 200,000 clones, under 85% seen once. The sample taken for sequencing was PBMCs. These receptors were obtained from a man aged 45-60 years in good health and CMV-seropositive.

The chain is built from TRBV30 and TRBJ1-6; D possibly corresponds to TRBD1 (6 bases). Germline CDR1 and CDR2: GTSNPN and SVGIG (reference sequence). There are 13 residues in the CDR3. The V gene lost 1 base and the J gene lost 8 bases, with 9 bases spanning the gap. The CDR3 DNA is TGTGCCTGGAGTGGCGGGGGGCATTCACCCCTCCACTTT. Protein product: CAWSGGGHSPLHF.

This chain uses TRBV19 with TRBJ1-1; 8 bases match TRBD1. With V trimmed by 4 bases and J by 1 base, 2 bases remained unmatched. This CDR3 has 14 residues. Per the germline V gene, CDR1 is LNHDA and CDR2 is SQIVND (reference sequence). The CDR3 DNA sequence: TGTGCCAGTAGTAAACAGGGGGGGAACACTGAAGCTTTCTTT. This encodes CASSKQGGNTEAFF. Drawing the rest from reference TRBV19 and TRBJ1-1, the complete variable domain is DGGITQSPKYLFRKEGQNVTLSCEQNLNHDAMYWYRQDPGQGLRLIYYSQIVNDFQKGDIAEGYSVSREKKESFPLTVTSAQKNPTAFYLCASSKQGGNTEAFFGQGTRLTVV.

This clone was observed a single time. The chain carries TRBV28 and TRBJ1-1, with 10 bases that match TRBD1. The CDR3 runs to 16 residues. Unmatched junction bases numbered 10, after V lost 1 base and J lost 8 bases. The V gene's germline CDR1 is MDHEN and CDR2 SYDVKM. In nucleotides, the CDR3 is TGTGCCAGCAGTTTATACGGGACAGGGGCGCACCAAGAAGCTTTCTTT. Its protein product is CASSLYGTGAHQEAFF.

The rearrangement uses TRBV6-1 and TRBJ1-1; D unclear. Trimming took off 6 bases at V and 5 bases at J, with 10 bases between the two ends. Germline-derived CDR1 and CDR2 are MNHNS and SASEGT. The CDR3 has 12 amino acids. CDR3 DNA: TGTGCCAGCAGAGACTTAGGAACTGAAGCTTTCTTT. This codes for CASRDLGTEAFF.

The genes are TRBV25-1 and TRBJ1-6; TRBD1 matches at 9 bases. The length of the CDR3 is 15 residues. Germline CDR1 reads MGHDK; CDR2 reads SYGVNS. V shed 1 base, J shed 7 bases, and the junction held 2 bases outside the gene matches. The CDR3: CASSESGTGNSPLHF. CDR3 in DNA: TGTGCCAGCAGTGAATCGGGGACAGGGAATTCACCCCTCCACTTT.

Concerning this clone itself: The sample contains more than one DNA sequence encoding this CDR3. The genes are TRBV11-3 and TRBJ2-3; a possible D gene is TRBD2 (6 bases). CDR1 SGHNT and CDR2 YENEEA come from the germline V gene. The CDR3 is made up of 14 amino acids. Between the trimmed V and J ends, which lost 3 bases and 0 bases, there was a span of 7 bases. This chain's CDR3 is CASSLTSSTDTQYF. In nucleotides, the CDR3 is TGTGCCAGCAGCTTGACTAGTAGCACAGATACGCAGTATTTT.

The chain employs TRBV11-2 and TRBJ2-1; D is possibly TRBD2 (7 bases). Trimming stripped 5 bases from V and 4 bases from J, with 18 bases between. CDR1 and CDR2 from the germline V gene are SGHAT and FQNNGV. This CDR3 has 16 amino acids. The CDR3 sequence: CASSQRGAGPYNEQFF. The CDR3 DNA is TGTGCCAGCAGCCAACGGGGGGCGGGCCCTTACAATGAGCAGTTCTTC.

The J gene is TRBJ2-6, the V gene TRBV5-6; D is uncertain. Trimming pared 0 bases from V and 1 base from J, leaving 11 bases between. The CDR3 extends over 17 amino acids. In germline, CDR1 is SGHDT, CDR2 YYEEEE. In nucleotides, the CDR3 is TGTGCCAGCAGCTTGGGCTACGGGTATTCTGGGGCCAACGTCCTGACTTTC. This sequence encodes CASSLGYGYSGANVLTF.

DNA of the CDR3: TGTGCCAGCAGCCCCGGGAGGAGCTCCTACAATGAGCAGTTCTTC. The encoded protein is CASSPGRSSYNEQFF. The rearrangement links TRBV7-3 to TRBJ2-1, with 7 bases fitting TRBD2. Germline assignment: CDR1 SGHTA and CDR2 FQGTGA. V gave up 5 bases and J gave up 0 bases; unmatched junction bases: 4. The length of the CDR3 is 15 residues.

Points on this clone: One end of the junction is discordant with germline, which a read error may explain. The chain links TRBV5-1 to TRBJ1-1; D possibly corresponds to TRBD1 (5 bases). There are 12 residues in the CDR3. CDR1 and CDR2 (germline): SGHRS, YFSETQ. The CDR3 DNA reads TGCGCCAGCAGCTTGGAGAGGGGACTTGCTCGTTTT. Translating gives CASSLERGLARF.

The rearrangement joins TRBV9 to TRBJ1-5, with D possibly TRBD1 on 5 matching bases. The V gene lost 4 bases and the J gene lost 5 bases, with 25 bases spanning the gap. CDR3 length: 18 amino acids. Germline V gene lookup returns CDR1 SGDLS and CDR2 YYNGEE. The CDR3 sequence: CASSPPFSRGVQHQPQHF. CDR3 nucleotide sequence: TGTGCCAGCAGCCCCCCCTTCAGTAGGGGCGTCCAGCATCAGCCCCAGCATTTT.

This clone was seen just once. V usage is TRBV27 and J usage is TRBJ2-7; a weak D match, TRBD1 (6 bases). CDR1 is MNHEY and CDR2 is SMNVEV in the germline V gene (reference sequence). Trimming removed 4 bases at V and 3 bases at J, with 13 bases between. This CDR3 has 14 residues. CDR3 sequence (DNA): TGTGCCAGCAGTTCCAGGACAGAGAGCTACGAGCAGTACTTC. Protein sequence: CASSSRTESYEQYF.

CDR3 residues: CASSSTPWGPTSENEQFF. DNA for the CDR3: TGTGCCAGCAGTTCCACCCCATGGGGGCCAACGAGCGAGAATGAGCAGTTCTTC. This rearrangement joins TRBV27 to TRBJ2-1; a weak D match, TRBD1 (6 bases). Germline V gene lookup returns CDR1 MNHEY and CDR2 SMNVEV (reference sequence). The CDR3 is made up of 18 amino acids. V shed 4 bases and J shed 7 bases, with 26 bases lying between them.

This clone has a single count. The chain recombines TRBV5-6 with TRBJ1-6; 10 positions match TRBD1. The V segment lost 5 bases and the J segment 9 bases; nucleotides outside the gene matches: 5. The CDR3 sequence is 14 residues long. CDR1 and CDR2 (germline): SGHDT, YYEEEE. The CDR3 DNA follows: TGTGCCAGCAGTTGGGACAGGGGAGCTTCACCCCTCCACTTT. Amino acid sequence: CASSWDRGASPLHF.

This chain links TRBV27 with TRBJ2-3; the match to TRBD2 covers 7 bases. This CDR3 has 15 residues. The V segment lost 3 bases and the J segment 2 bases; nucleotides outside the gene matches: 5. The germline V gene has CDR1 MNHEY and CDR2 SMNVEV (reference sequence). This CDR3 reads CASSFLAELTDTQYF. CDR3 nucleotide sequence: TGTGCCAGCAGTTTTCTAGCGGAACTCACAGATACGCAGTATTTT.

In DNA, the CDR3 is TGTGCCAGCAGTGGGACAGGGCATTCCTACGAGCAGTACTTC. The encoded protein is CASSGTGHSYEQYF. The genes are TRBV2 and TRBJ2-7; TRBD1 agrees at 8 bases. In germline, CDR1 is SNHLY, CDR2 FYNNEI. V trimming: 4 bases; J trimming: 1 base; junction bases outside the gene matches: 3. This CDR3 has 14 amino acids.